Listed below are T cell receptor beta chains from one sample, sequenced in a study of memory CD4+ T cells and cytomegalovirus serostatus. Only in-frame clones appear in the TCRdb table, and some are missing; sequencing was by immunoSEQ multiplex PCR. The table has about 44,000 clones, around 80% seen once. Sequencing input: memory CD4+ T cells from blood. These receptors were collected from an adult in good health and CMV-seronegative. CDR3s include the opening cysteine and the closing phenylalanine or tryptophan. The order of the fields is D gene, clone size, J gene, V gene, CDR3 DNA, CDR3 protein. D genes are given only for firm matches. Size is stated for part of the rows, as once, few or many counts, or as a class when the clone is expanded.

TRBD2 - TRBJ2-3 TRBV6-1 TGTGCCAGCAGTGACACTAGCGGAGATACGCAGTATTTT CASSDTSGDTQYF
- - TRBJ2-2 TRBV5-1 TGCGCCAGCAGCTTGGGTGGGGGCGCGAACACCGGGGAGCTGTTTTTT CASSLGGGANTGELFF
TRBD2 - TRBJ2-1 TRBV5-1 TGCGCCAGCAGCTTGGGGGCTAGCGGGGGGCCCAACAGTTTCTTC CASSLGASGGPNSFF
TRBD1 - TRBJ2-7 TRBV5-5 TGTGCCAGCAGCTCGACAGGGAATTCCTACGAGCAGTACTTC CASSSTGNSYEQYF
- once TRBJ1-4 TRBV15 TGTGCCACCAGGGATACGTTGGCTAATGAAAAACTGTTTTTT CATRDTLANEKLFF
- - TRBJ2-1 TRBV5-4 TGTGCCAGCAGCCGCCGGGGGCAGGGCTACAATGAGCAGTTCTTC CASSRRGQGYNEQFF
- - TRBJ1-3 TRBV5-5 TGTGCCAGCAGCTTTCTCGGGGGACCTGGAAACACCATATATTTT CASSFLGGPGNTIYF
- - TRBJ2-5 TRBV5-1 TGCGCCAGCAGCTTGTGGAAGACATCCCAAGAGACCCAGTACTTC CASSLWKTSQETQYF
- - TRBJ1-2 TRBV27 TGTGCCAGCAGTTTATCGTTCGGGACACGTTATGGCTACACCTTC CASSLSFGTRYGYTF
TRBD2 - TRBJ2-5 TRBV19 TGTGCCAGTAGTATTCCCGGGGGGAAGACCCAGTACTTC CASSIPGGKTQYF
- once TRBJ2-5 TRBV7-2 TGTGCCAGCACCCAGACCCATTACCAAGAGACCCAGTACTTC CASTQTHYQETQYF
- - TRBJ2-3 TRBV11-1 TGTGCCAGCAGCCTGGGAAGGGCCGATACGCAGTATTTT CASSLGRADTQYF
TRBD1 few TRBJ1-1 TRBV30 TGTGCCTGGAAGCTCCAGGGGGGGAACACTGAAGCTTTCTTT CAWKLQGGNTEAFF
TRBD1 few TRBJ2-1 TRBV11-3 TGTGCCAGCAGCTTTCGCCAGGGGGATGTCCACAATGAGCAGTTCTTC CASSFRQGDVHNEQFF
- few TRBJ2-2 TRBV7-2 TGTGCCAGCAGCCCTACTAACGGGGAGCTGTTTTTT CASSPTNGELFF
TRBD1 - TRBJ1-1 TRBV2 TGTGCCAGCAAGGACAGGGGTTCGATTCAACCTGAAGCTTTCTTT CASKDRGSIQPEAFF
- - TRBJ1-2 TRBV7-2 TGTGCCAGCAGCCAGCAGGTTGGAGACGGCTACACCTTC CASSQQVGDGYTF
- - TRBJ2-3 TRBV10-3 TGTGCCATCAGTTTGACTAGAGGGTTCACAGATACGCAGTATTTT CAISLTRGFTDTQYF
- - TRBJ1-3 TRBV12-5 TGTGCTAGTGGTTTGTGGACGACCCTAAACGCTGGAAACACCATATATTTT CASGLWTTLNAGNTIYF
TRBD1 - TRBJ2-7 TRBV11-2 TGTGCCAGCAGCTTAGTGGCACCTGGGACAGGCATCACCGAGCAGTACTTC CASSLVAPGTGITEQYF
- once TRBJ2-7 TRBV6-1 TGTGCCAGCAGCCTGACGACAGAGATTGTATACGAGCAGTACTTC CASSLTTEIVYEQYF
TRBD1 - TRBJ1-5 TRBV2 TGTGCCAGCAGTGATAGAGGGACAGGGGTCAATCAGCCCCAGCATTTT CASSDRGTGVNQPQHF
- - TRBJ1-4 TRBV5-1 TGCGCCAGCAGCCCCCGGGACATTAATGAAAAACTGTTTTTT CASSPRDINEKLFF
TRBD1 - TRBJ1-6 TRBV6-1 TGTGCCAGCAGTGAAGAACTCGGGACAGGGGTCACACCCCTCCACTTT CASSEELGTGVTPLHF
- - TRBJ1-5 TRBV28 TGTGCCAGCAGTTCCCGAAGATTCAAAGAAGGGGGTCAGCCCCAGCATTTT CASSSRRFKEGGQPQHF
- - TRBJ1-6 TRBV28 TGTGCCAGCAGTTTAATTAGGGTCCGTCTGGATTCACCCCTCCACTTT CASSLIRVRLDSPLHF
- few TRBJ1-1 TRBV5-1 TGCGCCAGCAGCTTGTTCGGGGACGCCCGTGAAGCTTTCTTT CASSLFGDAREAFF
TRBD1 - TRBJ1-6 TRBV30 TGTGCCTGGAGTCGGGGACAGGGGGCGAGCTCCTATAATTCACCCCTCCACTTT CAWSRGQGASSYNSPLHF
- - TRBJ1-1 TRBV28 TGTGCCAGCAGTTTCAGGAGGAACACTGAAGCTTTCTTT CASSFRRNTEAFF
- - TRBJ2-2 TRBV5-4 TGTGCCAGCAGCTTGGCGCGGGACAGTTCAACCGGGGAGCTGTTTTTT CASSLARDSSTGELFF
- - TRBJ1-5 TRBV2 TGTGCCAGCAGGCCAGACGCGGACAATCAGCCCCAGCATTTT CASRPDADNQPQHF
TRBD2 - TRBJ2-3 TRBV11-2 TGTGCCAGCAGCTTAGAGACTAGCGTGAGAGATACGCAGTATTTT CASSLETSVRDTQYF
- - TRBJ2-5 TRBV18 TGTGCCAGCTCACGGGCCAGACAAGAGACCCAGTACTTC CASSRARQETQYF
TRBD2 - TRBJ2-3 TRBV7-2 TGTGCCAGCAGCTTGGGACTAGCGGGGTCCGATACGCAGTATTTT CASSLGLAGSDTQYF